These T cell receptor beta chains were read from a single sample in a study of T cell responses to AZD1222 COVID-19 vaccine. Profiling relied on immunoSEQ multiplex PCR, and the TCRdb table lists in-frame clones only, not all of them. This sample has around 150,000 clones, with roughly 86% found just once. The material sequenced was peripheral blood, taken on day 0 of AZD1222 vaccination. These receptors came from an adult in good health. The CDR3 runs from the conserved cysteine through the conserved F or W. The D gene is left open where the match is weak. Part of the rows lack a size; the others show once, few, many or a class for expanded clones.

v_call	d_call	j_call	clone_size	cdr3_nt	cdr3_aa
TRBV7-2	-	TRBJ1-2	once	TGTGCCACCTGGGACCGCATTCGAAGAGGCTACACCTTC	CATWDRIRRGYTF
TRBV6-5	TRBD2	TRBJ2-7	-	TGTGCCAGCAGATCGCCAGCGGGAGCGACCTACGAGCAGTACTTC	CASRSPAGATYEQYF
TRBV19	-	TRBJ1-1	once	TGTGCCAGTAGTATCCAGGGGAACACTGAAGCTTTCTTT	CASSIQGNTEAFF
TRBV5-1	-	TRBJ1-1	-	TGCGCCAGCAGCCCCATAACGGACGTCCGGGCTGAAGCTTTCTTT	CASSPITDVRAEAFF
TRBV11-2	TRBD1	TRBJ2-1	-	TGTGCCAGCAGTCAGGACAGGGTCAGGAATGAGCAGTTCTTC	CASSQDRVRNEQFF
TRBV7-3	-	TRBJ1-2	-	TGTGCCAGCAGCTTAACAGGCGGTGACTATGGCTACACCTTC	CASSLTGGDYGYTF
TRBV4-1	-	TRBJ1-4	-	TGCGCCAGCAGCCAAACTGGGGGACTGCTTGGGGAAAAACTGTTTTTT	CASSQTGGLLGEKLFF
TRBV11-1	-	TRBJ2-4	-	TGTGCCAGCAGCTCGTCTTTATGGGAGAGTTTGGACATTCAGTACTTC	CASSSSLWESLDIQYF
TRBV14	-	TRBJ1-1	-	TGTGCCAGCAGCGGTCAGGGCATGAACACTGAAGCTTTCTTT	CASSGQGMNTEAFF
TRBV5-1	-	TRBJ1-2	-	TGCGCCAGCATGATCGGGGGGTCGGCTAACTATGGCTACACCTTC	CASMIGGSANYGYTF
TRBV29-1	-	TRBJ2-7	-	TGCAGCGTTGCCGAGGGGCGCGCCTACGAGCAGTACTTC	CSVAEGRAYEQYF
TRBV11-3	TRBD2	TRBJ2-3	few	TGTGCCAGCAGCCCCGGGGGGGGCCAGACAGATACGCAGTATTTT	CASSPGGGQTDTQYF
TRBV7-2	-	TRBJ1-1	-	TGTGCCAGCAGCCACCCCACAGGGAACACTGAAGCTTTCTTT	CASSHPTGNTEAFF
TRBV29-1	-	TRBJ2-7	-	TGCCGCCCCACACGACTGGACTACGAGCAGTACTTC	CRPTRLDYEQYF
TRBV4-3	-	TRBJ1-5	-	TGCGCCAGCAGCCAAGATATAGGGGACAATCAGCCCCAGCATTTT	CASSQDIGDNQPQHF
TRBV3-1/TRBV3-2	-	TRBJ2-2	-	TGTGCCAGCAGCCGACTGGACGAGTCCGGGGAGCTGTTTTTT	CASSRLDESGELFF
TRBV30	TRBD2	TRBJ2-1	-	TGTGCCTGGAGTTCGCCTGGCGGGAGAGGAAGCAATGAGCAGTTCTTC	CAWSSPGGRGSNEQFF
TRBV20-1	-	TRBJ1-3	-	TGCAGTGCTAGTATGATTTCCTCTGGAAACACCATATATTTT	CSASMISSGNTIYF
TRBV9	-	TRBJ1-1	once	TGTGCCAGCAGCTCCCGCCCCGGCACTGAAGCTTTCTTT	CASSSRPGTEAFF
TRBV5-1	TRBD1	TRBJ2-7	-	TGCGCCAGCAGCTCCGGACAGGGGGGACCCTACGAGCAGTACTTC	CASSSGQGGPYEQYF